What follows is one T cell receptor beta chain and its context. Other DNA sequences within the sample encode an identical CDR3. The sample belongs to a study of shared clonotypes between healthy human individuals. Overall study: Donor ages ranged 18 to 49 years: a couple of women, three men.

V gave up 6 bases and J gave up 2 bases; unmatched junction bases: 4. Germline V gene lookup returns CDR1 KGHSH and CDR2 LQKENI. This CDR3 region has 15 residues. This table comes from immunoSEQ multiplex PCR, and its TCRdb copy is limited to in-frame clones, with some not included. Among around 940,000 clones, less than 85% were seen once, and the ten largest hold approximately 1.5%. This clonotype was obtained from a man between 18 and 35 years old in good health. The specimen was memory CD4+ T cells sorted from blood. As to subset: CD45RA-negative fraction. This sequence joins TRBV18 and TRBJ2-6; 7 bases match TRBD1. The CDR3: CASSLGTAGANVLTF. The CDR3 bases are TGTGCCAGCTCCCTCGGGACAGCTGGGGCCAACGTCCTGACTTTC.